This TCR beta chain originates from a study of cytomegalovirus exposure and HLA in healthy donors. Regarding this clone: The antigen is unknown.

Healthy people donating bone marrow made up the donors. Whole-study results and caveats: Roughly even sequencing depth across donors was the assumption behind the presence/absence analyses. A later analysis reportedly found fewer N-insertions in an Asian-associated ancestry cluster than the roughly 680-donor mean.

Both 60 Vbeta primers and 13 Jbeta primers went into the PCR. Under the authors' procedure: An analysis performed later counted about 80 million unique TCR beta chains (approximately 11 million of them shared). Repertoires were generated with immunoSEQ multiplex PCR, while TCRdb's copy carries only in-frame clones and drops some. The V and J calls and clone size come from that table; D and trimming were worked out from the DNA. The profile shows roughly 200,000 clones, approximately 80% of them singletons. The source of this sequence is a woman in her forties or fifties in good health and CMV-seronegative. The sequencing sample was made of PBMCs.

CDR3: CASSGQELNTEAFF. DNA for the CDR3: TGTGCCAGCAGCGGACAGGAGCTGAACACTGAAGCTTTCTTT. The chain employs TRBV9 and TRBJ1-1, with D possibly matching TRBD1 (6 bases). Germline-derived CDR1 and CDR2 are SGDLS and YYNGEE. V was shortened by 3 bases and J by 0 bases, with 9 bases between the two germline ends. There are 14 residues in the CDR3.